This T cell receptor (beta chain) was captured by sequencing in a study of T cells after yellow fever vaccination. As regards this clonotype: What it binds is not known.

Findings of the study overall: Few clonotypes appeared in both CD4 and CD8 compartments.

Each CDR3 protein is one row after TCRdb ran MiXCR on the 5' RACE reads. This repertoire shows roughly 240,000 distinct CDR3 sequences, 5.5% to 8.5% found once; its top ten account for approximately 0.99%. With 3 bases removed from V and 7 bases from J, the gap between germline ends came to 28 bases. CDR1 and CDR2 from the germline V gene are DFQATT and SNEGSKA (reference sequence). The CDR3 sequence is 18 residues long. The rearrangement joins TRBV20-1 to TRBJ2-1, with D possibly TRBD2 on 7 matching bases. This material consisted of CD4+ T cells sorted from PBMCs, taken on the day of the yellow fever booster vaccination. The TCR sequence derives from a man aged 25-40 years who received the YFV17D yellow fever vaccine. The CDR3 coding sequence is TGCAGTGCTAGTAACGATTTTAACGGGGGGAGGGGGGAAAATGAGCAGTTCTTC. It specifies CSASNDFNGGRGENEQFF.